This T cell receptor (beta chain) derives from a study of blood T cell repertoires in COVID-19. V was pared by 5 bases and J by 0 bases, with 14 bases between. Germline V gene lookup returns CDR1 LNHDA and CDR2 SQIVND (reference sequence). There are 15 residues in the CDR3. Generated by immunoSEQ multiplex PCR, the TCRdb table keeps only in-frame clones and is missing some. This table has roughly 28,000 clones, just over 85% appearing once. This clone is deemed medium-sized. Material for sequencing was peripheral blood. The chain recombines TRBV19 with TRBJ2-7; possibly TRBD2 for D (6 bases). The sequence came from a woman aged 45 to 65 with active COVID-19. CDR3 nucleotide sequence: TGTGCCAGTAGTGTGGGGACTGGGATCTCCTACGAGCAGTACTTC. Amino acid sequence: CASSVGTGISYEQYF.